These 24 T cell receptor beta chains share one sample of origin, sequenced in a study of blood T cell repertoires in COVID-19. Only in-frame clones appear in the TCRdb table, and some are missing; sequencing was by immunoSEQ multiplex PCR. The profile shows more than 200,000 clones, 85% to 90% of them singletons. The sequencing input was peripheral blood. The receptors shown here come from a woman in her forties or fifties with COVID-19, enrolled during active disease.

DNA of the CDR3: TGTGCCAGCAGCTTGACTGGCAATGAAAAACTGTTTTTT. Protein sequence: CASSLTGNEKLFF. This chain links TRBV7-6 with TRBJ1-4; D ambiguous. Germline values: CDR1 SGHVS, CDR2 FNYEAQ. The CDR3 sequence is 13 residues long. Trimming stripped 3 bases from V and 5 bases from J, with 7 bases between.

V is TRBV6-4 and J is TRBJ2-3, with unresolved D. The CDR3 loop spans 15 amino acids. V was trimmed by 7 bases and J by 4 bases, leaving 18 bases between them. Germline values: CDR1 MRHNA, CDR2 SNTAGT. The CDR3 here is CASKASVGSPDTQYF. CDR3 DNA: TGTGCCAGCAAGGCCTCCGTGGGCAGCCCAGATACGCAGTATTTT.

The V and J genes are TRBV21-1 and TRBJ1-1. TRBV21-1 is labeled a pseudogene. The CDR3 covers 15 residues. In nucleotides, the CDR3 is TGTGCCAGCGTAAAGCCGGGGGGCTGGAACACTGAAGCTTTCTTT. Protein product: CASVKPGGWNTEAFF.

This rearrangement joins TRBV6-6 to TRBJ2-3; TRBD2 is a possible D gene (6 bases). The CDR3 has 16 residues. The V and J ends lost 6 bases and 2 bases respectively, with 18 bases between them. Germline V gene lookup returns CDR1 MNHNY and CDR2 SVGAGI (reference sequence). The CDR3 nucleotides are TGTGCCAGCAGAAACTCGGAGTTGGACTACACAGATACGCAGTATTTT. It specifies CASRNSELDYTDTQYF.

The rearrangement uses TRBV27 and TRBJ2-6; D might be TRBD2 (6 bases). CDR1 is MNHEY and CDR2 is SMNVEV in the germline V gene (reference sequence). CDR3 size: 14 residues. V lost 7 bases to trimming and J lost 3 bases, with 10 bases between them. CDR3 DNA sequence: TGTGCCAGCACGGGGGATTTTGGGGCCAACGTCCTGACTTTC. It specifies CASTGDFGANVLTF.

The chain recombines TRBV6-5 with TRBJ2-1; D might be TRBD2 (6 bases). The CDR3 is 16 amino acids. With 4 bases removed from V and 0 bases from J, the gap between germline ends came to 13 bases. Per the germline V gene, CDR1 is MNHEY and CDR2 is SVGAGI. CDR3 in DNA: TGTGCCAGCAGTTTCGAAGACGGGAGCTCCTACAATGAGCAGTTCTTC. Residues: CASSFEDGSSYNEQFF.

CDR3: CASSQRGGTIAYGYTF. The CDR3 DNA follows: TGTGCCAGCAGCCAGCGGGGGGGGACGATTGCCTATGGCTACACCTTC. The rearrangement joins TRBV5-6 to TRBJ1-2, with D perhaps matching TRBD1 (5 bases). Germline values: CDR1 SGHDT, CDR2 YYEEEE. The CDR3 length is 16 residues. The V end lost 4 bases, the J end lost 4 bases, and 20 bases lay between the germline ends.

This chain connects TRBV3-1 (or the pseudogene TRBV3-2) to TRBJ1-2; 7 nucleotides align to TRBD1. V lost 0 bases to trimming and J lost 4 bases; unmatched junction nucleotides: 2. Germline V gene lookup returns CDR1 LGHDT and CDR2 YNNKEL (reference sequence). This CDR3 has 14 amino acids. Written as DNA, the CDR3 is TGTGCCAGCAGCCAAGAAGGGACAGTCTATGGCTACACCTTC. This codes for CASSQEGTVYGYTF.

The chain has TRBV5-1 and TRBJ2-7; a weak D match, TRBD1 (5 bases). V lost 0 bases to trimming and J lost 0 bases, with 10 bases between them. CDR3 size: 15 residues. Germline loops: CDR1 SGHRS, CDR2 YFSETQ. The CDR3 DNA reads TGCGCCAGCAGCTTGGTGGGGCCTAGCTCCTACGAGCAGTACTTC. This sequence encodes CASSLVGPSSYEQYF.

The V gene is TRBV19, the J gene TRBJ2-7; D is unresolved. The CDR3 covers 14 residues. Per the germline V gene, CDR1 is LNHDA and CDR2 is SQIVND (reference sequence). With 5 bases removed from V and 0 bases from J, the gap between germline ends came to 11 bases. The CDR3 DNA reads TGTGCCAGTAGTGCGGTCCTGAGCTCCTACGAGCAGTACTTC. Translated: CASSAVLSSYEQYF.

This chain uses TRBV3-1 (or the pseudogene TRBV3-2) with TRBJ1-5, with TRBD1 as a possible D gene (5 bases). CDR3 length equals 14 residues. V lost 0 bases to trimming and J lost 7 bases, with 10 bases between them. Germline assignment: CDR1 LGHDT and CDR2 YNNKEL (reference sequence). CDR3 amino acids: CASSQDRVWQPQHF. The CDR3 nucleotides are TGTGCCAGCAGCCAAGACAGGGTCTGGCAGCCCCAGCATTTT.

The chain joins TRBV24-1 to TRBJ1-5; D is undetermined. V was trimmed by 5 bases and J by 7 bases, leaving 11 bases between them. The CDR3 has 13 residues. The germline gives CDR1 KGHDR, CDR2 SFDVKD. The CDR3: CATSGWAGQPQHF. CDR3 in DNA: TGTGCCACCAGTGGATGGGCTGGACAGCCCCAGCATTTT.

The V call is TRBV29-1, the J call TRBJ1-2; weak D call: TRBD1 (6 bases). Trimming cost V 2 bases and J 0 bases, with 19 bases left between them. Germline lookup yields CDR1 SQVTM and CDR2 ANQGSEA. The CDR3 has 17 residues. This CDR3 reads CSVEIVLDRRANYGYTF. CDR3 DNA: TGCAGCGTTGAAATAGTGTTGGACAGAAGAGCTAACTATGGCTACACCTTC.

The chain recombines TRBV5-1 with TRBJ2-3; D is uncertain. Germline CDR1 and CDR2: SGHRS and YFSETQ. V lost 0 bases and J 0 bases, leaving 8 bases between the germline ends. There are 15 residues in the CDR3. The CDR3, as DNA: TGCGCCAGCAGCTTGGGACAATCTAGCACAGATACGCAGTATTTT. Its protein is CASSLGQSSTDTQYF.

The chain joins TRBV5-1 to TRBJ2-3, with D maybe TRBD2 (6 bases). CDR1 and CDR2 from the germline V gene are SGHRS and YFSETQ. Trimming stripped 3 bases from V and 4 bases from J, with 18 bases between. The CDR3 runs to 16 residues. Here the CDR3 DNA reads TGCGCCAGCAGCTGGACCCCCCAGACGGGAGCAGATACGCAGTATTTT. It specifies CASSWTPQTGADTQYF.

The rearrangement uses TRBV2 and TRBJ1-5; 7 bases map to TRBD1. Per the germline V gene, CDR1 is SNHLY and CDR2 is FYNNEI. The CDR3 has 15 amino acids. J lost 5 bases, V lost 6 bases, and 10 bases had no gene match. In nucleotides, the CDR3 is TGTGCCAGCAGACAGGGGAGTATGTGGGATCAGCCCCAGCATTTT. Translation gives CASRQGSMWDQPQHF.

The rearrangement uses TRBV5-4 and TRBJ2-1, with a weak D call TRBD2 (6 bases). The CDR3 spans 17 residues. With 0 bases removed from V and 7 bases from J, the gap between germline ends came to 20 bases. Germline V CDR1 and CDR2: SGHNT, YYREEE (reference sequence). DNA of the CDR3: TGTGCCAGCAGCTTGGAACTAGGCGGGGCCTCTGCGAATGAGCAGTTCTTC. Amino acids: CASSLELGGASANEQFF.

The V and J genes are TRBV27 and TRBJ1-5; 9 bases are shared with TRBD1. The V gene end was trimmed by 0 bases and the J gene end by 7 bases; junction bases not matched to a gene: 7. Germline lookup yields CDR1 MNHEY and CDR2 SMNVEV (reference sequence). This CDR3 contains 16 residues. CDR3 amino acids: CASSLSGTGSGQPQHF. CDR3 bases: TGTGCCAGCAGTTTATCGGGGACAGGGTCGGGACAGCCCCAGCATTTT.

This clone came up once. The chain couples TRBV2 to TRBJ2-3; D unclear. The CDR3 consists of 13 residues. The V gene lost 6 bases and the J gene lost 4 bases, with 11 bases spanning the gap. Per germline, CDR1 SNHLY and CDR2 FYNNEI. The CDR3 spells CASRKEVPDTQYF. CDR3 nucleotide sequence: TGTGCCAGCAGAAAAGAGGTTCCAGATACGCAGTATTTT.

This chain connects TRBV7-8 to TRBJ2-2, with a weak D call TRBD1 (6 bases). The CDR3 is 15 residues long. The V end lost 2 bases, the J end lost 6 bases, and 13 bases lay between the germline ends. Germline lookup yields CDR1 SGHVS and CDR2 FQNEAQ. The CDR3 sequence: CASSLSGDWAGELFF. CDR3 coding DNA: TGTGCCAGCAGCTTATCAGGGGATTGGGCCGGGGAGCTGTTTTTT.

The chain couples TRBV3-1 (or the pseudogene TRBV3-2) to TRBJ2-5, with 10 bases fitting TRBD2. The germline V gene has CDR1 LGHDT and CDR2 YNNKEL (reference sequence). This CDR3 contains 14 residues. The V gene end was trimmed by 6 bases and the J gene end by 5 bases; junction bases not matched to a gene: 6. The CDR3 DNA reads TGTGCCAGCAGTCAGCGGGGGGGCCGGGAGACCCAGTACTTC. Translation: CASSQRGGRETQYF.

Many counts were recorded for this clone. The genes are TRBV7-6 and TRBJ1-2; D may be TRBD1 (5 bases). Trimming removed 5 bases from V and 8 bases from J, with 15 bases in between. Germline V lookup: CDR1 SGHVS, CDR2 FNYEAQ. The CDR3 runs 13 residues. CDR3 coding DNA: TGTGCCAGCAGCCCTGAGGCTTACAGGGGCTACACCTTC. Amino acid sequence: CASSPEAYRGYTF.

The J gene is TRBJ1-6, the V gene TRBV6-2 or TRBV6-3, with 8 bases matching TRBD1. The CDR3 spans 15 residues. Per the germline V gene, CDR1 is MNHEY and CDR2 is SVGEGT. The V segment lost 2 bases and the J segment 8 bases; nucleotides outside the gene matches: 5. Written as DNA, the CDR3 is TGTGCCAGCAGTTACGCGGGACAGGCATATTCACCCCTCCACTTT. Protein product: CASSYAGQAYSPLHF.

This clone has only one observation. The chain employs TRBV3-1 (or the pseudogene TRBV3-2) and TRBJ1-2, with TRBD1 as a possible D gene (5 bases). Per germline, CDR1 LGHDT and CDR2 YNNKEL (reference sequence). The CDR3 spans 15 residues. With 4 bases removed from V and 6 bases from J, the gap between germline ends came to 18 bases. Written as DNA, the CDR3 is TGTGCCAGCAGCCCCTGGTCGCAGGGAGGGAATGGCTACACCTTC. Translated, it gives CASSPWSQGGNGYTF.